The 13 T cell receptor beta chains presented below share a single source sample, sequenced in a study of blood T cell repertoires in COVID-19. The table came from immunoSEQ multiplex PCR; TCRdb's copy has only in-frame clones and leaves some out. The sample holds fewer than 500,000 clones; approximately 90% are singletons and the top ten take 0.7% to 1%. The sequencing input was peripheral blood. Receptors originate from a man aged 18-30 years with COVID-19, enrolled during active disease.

Here the CDR3 DNA reads TGTGCCAGCAGCCGAACAGGGGGTGGATTCTACGAGCAGTACTTC. Translation: CASSRTGGGFYEQYF. The V gene is TRBV6-2 or TRBV6-3, the J gene TRBJ2-7; TRBD1 matches at 8 bases. The J segment lost 3 bases and the V segment lost 6 bases, leaving 10 bases of the junction unmatched. The CDR3 has 15 residues. Germline V gene data show CDR1 as MNHEY and CDR2 as SVGEGT.

The CDR3 loop reads CASRETSGSSEQFF. Here the CDR3 DNA reads TGCGCCAGCAGGGAGACTAGCGGGAGCAGTGAGCAGTTCTTC. V is TRBV5-1 and J is TRBJ2-1; the match to TRBD2 covers 12 bases. Germline CDR1 and CDR2: SGHRS and YFSETQ. J gave up 9 bases and V 5 bases, and 6 bases lay outside the gene matches. CDR3 length: 14 residues.

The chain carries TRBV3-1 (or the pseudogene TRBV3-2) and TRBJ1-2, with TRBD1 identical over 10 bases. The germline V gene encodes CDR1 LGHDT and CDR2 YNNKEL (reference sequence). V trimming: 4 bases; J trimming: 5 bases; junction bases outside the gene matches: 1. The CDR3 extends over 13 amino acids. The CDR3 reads CASSRQGAYGYTF. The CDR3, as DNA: TGTGCCAGCAGCCGACAGGGGGCTTATGGCTACACCTTC.

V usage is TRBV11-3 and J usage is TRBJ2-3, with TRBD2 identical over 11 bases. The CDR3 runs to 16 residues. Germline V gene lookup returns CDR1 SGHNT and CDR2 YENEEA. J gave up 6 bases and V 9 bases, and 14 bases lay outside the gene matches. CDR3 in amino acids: CASDEIAGGPGDTQYF. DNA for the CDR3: TGTGCCAGTGACGAGATAGCGGGAGGGCCGGGGGATACGCAGTATTTT.

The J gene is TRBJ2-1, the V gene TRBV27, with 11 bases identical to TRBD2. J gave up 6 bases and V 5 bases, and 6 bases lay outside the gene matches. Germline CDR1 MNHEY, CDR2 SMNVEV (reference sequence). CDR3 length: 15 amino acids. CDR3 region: CASSKTSGESNEQFF. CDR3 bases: TGTGCCAGCAGTAAGACTAGCGGGGAATCCAATGAGCAGTTCTTC.

CDR3 region: CASSSGLAGGYAAEQFF. CDR3 in DNA: TGTGCCAGCAGTTCAGGACTAGCGGGGGGCTACGCGGCTGAGCAGTTCTTC. V gene TRBV5-4 combines with J gene TRBJ2-1; 14 bases line up with TRBD2. V dropped 5 bases and J dropped 9; count of bases not matched to a gene: 13. CDR1 is SGHNT, CDR2 YYREEE, per germline (reference sequence). CDR3 size: 17 residues.

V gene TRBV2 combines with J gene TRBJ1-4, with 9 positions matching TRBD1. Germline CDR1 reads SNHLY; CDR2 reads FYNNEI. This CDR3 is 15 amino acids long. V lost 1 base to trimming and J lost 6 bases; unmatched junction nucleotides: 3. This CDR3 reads CASSEVTGGDEKLFF. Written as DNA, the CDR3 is TGTGCCAGCAGTGAAGTGACAGGGGGGGATGAAAAACTGTTTTTT.

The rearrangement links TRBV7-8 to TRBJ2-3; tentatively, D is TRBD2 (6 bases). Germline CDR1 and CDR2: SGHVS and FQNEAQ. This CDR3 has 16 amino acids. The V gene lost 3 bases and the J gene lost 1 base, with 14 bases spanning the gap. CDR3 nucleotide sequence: TGTGCCAGCAGCTTCTACTTGGGGGAGGGCACAGATACGCAGTATTTT. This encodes CASSFYLGEGTDTQYF.

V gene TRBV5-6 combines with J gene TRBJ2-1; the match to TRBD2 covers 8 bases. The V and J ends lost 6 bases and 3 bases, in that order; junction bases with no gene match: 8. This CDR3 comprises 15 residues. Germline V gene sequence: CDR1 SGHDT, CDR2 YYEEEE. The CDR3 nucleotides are TGTGCCAGCACCGTAGGCGGGAGGTTCTACAATGAGCAGTTCTTC. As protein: CASTVGGRFYNEQFF.

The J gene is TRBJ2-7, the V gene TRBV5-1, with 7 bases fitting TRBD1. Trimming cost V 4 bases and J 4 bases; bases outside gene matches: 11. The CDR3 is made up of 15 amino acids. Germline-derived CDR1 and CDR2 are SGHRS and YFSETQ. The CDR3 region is CASSVEYRGSYEQYF. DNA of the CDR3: TGCGCCAGCAGCGTGGAATACAGGGGTTCTTACGAGCAGTACTTC. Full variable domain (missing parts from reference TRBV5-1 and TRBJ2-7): KAGVTQTPRYLIKTRGQQVTLSCSPISGHRSVSWYQQTPGQGLQFLFEYFSETQRNKGNFPGRFSGRQFSNSRSEMNVSTLELGDSALYLCASSVEYRGSYEQYFGPGTRLTVT.

CDR3 amino acids: CASSLHGGRGTDTQYF. In nucleotides, the CDR3 is TGTGCCAGCAGCTTACACGGGGGAAGGGGCACAGATACGCAGTATTTT. The chain employs TRBV5-4 and TRBJ2-3; weak D call: TRBD2 (6 bases). V lost 2 bases and J 1 base, leaving 14 bases between the germline ends. The CDR3 extends over 16 amino acids. Germline V lookup: CDR1 SGHNT, CDR2 YYREEE (reference sequence).

The CDR3 nucleotides read TGTGCCAGCAGTTTTATCGAGGGGGCCGCAGGGGATACGCAGTATTTT. This sequence encodes CASSFIEGAAGDTQYF. The chain carries TRBV5-5 and TRBJ2-3, with TRBD1 identical over 7 bases. The CDR3 has 16 amino acids. The V and J ends lost 5 bases and 6 bases, in that order; junction bases with no gene match: 15. Looked up from germline, CDR1 is SGHKS and CDR2 is YYEKEE (reference sequence).

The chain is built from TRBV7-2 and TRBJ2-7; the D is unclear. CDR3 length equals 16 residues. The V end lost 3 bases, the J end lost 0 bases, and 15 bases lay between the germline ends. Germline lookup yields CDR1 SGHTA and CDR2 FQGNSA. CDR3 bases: TGTGCCAGCAGCTTTCAGGCAGGTTACAGCTCCTACGAGCAGTACTTC. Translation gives CASSFQAGYSSYEQYF.